The entry below gives a single T cell receptor beta chain sequence along with its context. The V gene lost 3 bases and the J gene lost 3 bases, with 11 bases spanning the gap. CDR1 and CDR2 (germline): MGHDK, SYGVNS. The CDR3 has 15 amino acids. The data stem from a study of cytomegalovirus exposure and HLA in healthy donors. Generated by immunoSEQ multiplex PCR, the TCRdb table keeps only in-frame clones and is missing some. The sample has over 75,000 clones, 85% seen once; the top ten hold 20% to 25%. The clonotype was recovered from a man between 18 and 35 years old in good health and CMV-seropositive. The rearrangement uses TRBV25-1 and TRBJ2-2; D may be TRBD2 (6 bases). Material: PBMCs. CDR3 in DNA: TGTGCCAGCAGTGACCCAGCGGGTGACACCGGGGAGCTGTTTTTT. Translation gives CASSDPAGDTGELFF.